The 23 T cell receptor beta chains in this list originate from one sample, sequenced in a study of cytomegalovirus exposure and HLA in healthy donors. PCR amplification relied on 60 Vbeta primers (plus 13 Jbeta primers). Libraries were prepared by immunoSEQ multiplex PCR; TCRdb keeps only in-frame clonotypes and omits some of them. The table records 150,000 to 200,000 clones, just over 70% of them present only once. The sequenced material came from PBMCs. The receptors shown here come from a man between 18 and 35 years old in good health and CMV-seropositive.

This chain joins TRBV29-1 and TRBJ2-5; 12 bases agree with TRBD1. The CDR3 spans 13 residues. CDR1 is SQVTM, CDR2 ANQGSEA, per germline. V shed 6 bases and J 7 bases; nucleotides not matched to a gene: 6. For the CDR3, the DNA is TGCAGCGTAGTGGGACAGGGGGCCGGGACCCAGTACTTC. Translated: CSVVGQGAGTQYF.

The V gene is TRBV6-4, the J gene TRBJ1-3; perhaps TRBD1 as D (5 bases). The germline gives CDR1 MRHNA, CDR2 SNTAGT. This CDR3 spans 15 amino acids. Trimming stripped 6 bases from V and 5 bases from J, with 17 bases between. CDR3 nucleotide sequence: TGTGCCAGCAGACCCCCGGGGCGGGGTCGAAACACCATATATTTT. This codes for CASRPPGRGRNTIYF.

This chain's CDR3 is CASSWSRDSSNYGYTF. CDR3 coding DNA: TGTGCCAGCAGTTGGTCACGGGACTCCTCGAACTATGGCTACACCTTC. The rearrangement uses TRBV6-6 and TRBJ1-2; D perhaps matches TRBD1 (5 bases). CDR1 and CDR2 (germline): MNHNY, SVGAGI (reference sequence). V was trimmed by 4 bases and J by 2 bases, leaving 17 bases between them. This CDR3 contains 16 residues.

The V and J genes are TRBV2 and TRBJ2-7, with TRBD1 as a possible D gene (6 bases). This CDR3 comprises 12 residues. Germline lookup yields CDR1 SNHLY and CDR2 FYNNEI. V gave up 9 bases and J gave up 2 bases, with 11 bases separating them. The CDR3, as DNA: TGTGCCAGTGGAGGACAGCCCTACGAGCAGTACGTC. It is translated as CASGGQPYEQYV.

This clone occurred once. The gene calls are TRBV7-2 and TRBJ2-3; 9 bases agree with TRBD2. The germline V gene encodes CDR1 SGHTA and CDR2 FQGNSA. There are 15 residues in the CDR3. Unmatched junction bases numbered 3, after V lost 2 bases and J lost 3 bases. The DNA for the CDR3 is TGTGCCAGCAGCTTATTGCGGGGGGGAACAGATACGCAGTATTTT. Translated: CASSLLRGGTDTQYF.

This clone came up a few times. The chain carries TRBV6-1 and TRBJ1-2; 8 nucleotides line up with TRBD1. Germline V CDR1 and CDR2: MNHNS, SASEGT. This CDR3 is built from 13 residues. Trimming cost V 7 bases and J 4 bases; bases outside gene matches: 5. For the CDR3, the DNA is TGTGCCAGCACTCGACAGGGGCCCTATGGCTACACCTTC. It specifies CASTRQGPYGYTF.

The chain recombines TRBV15 with TRBJ2-1; possibly TRBD1 for D (6 bases). Per germline, CDR1 LNHNV and CDR2 YYDKDF (reference sequence). With 5 bases removed from V and 10 bases from J, the gap between germline ends came to 12 bases. The CDR3 runs 12 residues. CDR3 in DNA: TGTGCCACCAGCCGGGCGAGGGGGGAGCAGTTCTTC. This encodes CATSRARGEQFF.

CDR3 loop: CATSSRLEAYNEQFF. In nucleotides, the CDR3 is TGTGCCACCAGCAGCAGACTAGAGGCCTACAATGAGCAGTTCTTC. This sequence joins TRBV15 and TRBJ2-1; D is possibly TRBD2 (6 bases). Germline CDR1 reads LNHNV; CDR2 reads YYDKDF (reference sequence). The CDR3 runs 15 residues. With 3 bases removed from V and 2 bases from J, the gap between germline ends came to 11 bases.

This clone was found a few times. The chain joins TRBV19 to TRBJ2-2, with D possibly TRBD2 on 6 matching bases. This CDR3 region has 14 residues. V was cut by 1 base and J by 6 bases, with 9 bases left in between. Looked up from germline, CDR1 is LNHDA and CDR2 is SQIVND (reference sequence). Written as DNA, the CDR3 is TGTGCCAGTAGTATAGCGGGAGTCCCCGGGGAGCTGTTTTTT. Translation gives CASSIAGVPGELFF.

The table lists this clone with a few counts. The V call is TRBV5-5, the J call TRBJ1-3; TRBD1 is a possible D gene (5 bases). The V gene's germline CDR1 is SGHKS and CDR2 YYEKEE (reference sequence). This CDR3 contains 14 residues. The germline V and J ends were trimmed by 2 bases and 1 base, with 7 bases remaining between them. The CDR3 DNA follows: TGTGCCAGCAGCTTTTCAGGGTCTGGAAACACCATATATTTT. It translates to CASSFSGSGNTIYF.

This clone was detected only once. CDR3 coding DNA: TGTGCCATCAGTGAGACAGGGGTTCGGACTGAAGCTTTCTTT. It translates to CAISETGVRTEAFF. The chain links TRBV10-3 to TRBJ1-1; 7 bases agree with TRBD1. The germline V gene encodes CDR1 ENHRY and CDR2 SYGVKD. After removal of 2 bases from V and 5 bases from J, the junction contained 5 bases not matched to a gene. The CDR3 length is 14 residues.

CDR3 sequence reads: CSVVPLAGDQETQYF. CDR3 in DNA: TGCAGCGTTGTTCCGCTAGCGGGAGATCAGGAGACCCAGTACTTC. The chain combines TRBV29-1 with TRBJ2-5, with 10 nucleotides matching TRBD2. The CDR3 length is 15 residues. The germline V gene encodes CDR1 SQVTM and CDR2 ANQGSEA. V dropped 4 bases and J dropped 5; count of bases not matched to a gene: 10.

The chain uses TRBV7-9 and TRBJ1-1, with unresolved D. CDR3 length: 12 amino acids. The germline V gene has CDR1 SEHNR and CDR2 FQNEAQ (reference sequence). Trimming removed 10 bases from V and 6 bases from J, with 15 bases in between. CDR3 nucleotide sequence: TGTGCCACCTCCATAGAGACTTCTGAAGCTTTCTTT. Residues: CATSIETSEAFF. Full variable domain (outside the CDR3, taken from reference TRBV7-9 and TRBJ1-1): DTGVSQNPRHKITKRGQNVTFRCDPISEHNRLYWYRQTLGQGPEFLTYFQNEAQLEKSRLLSDRFSAERPKGSFSTLEIQRTEQGDSAMYLCATSIETSEAFFGQGTRLTVV.

V gene TRBV14 combines with J gene TRBJ1-2; D is unclear. This CDR3 spans 15 amino acids. V lost 1 base to trimming and J lost 2 bases, with 11 bases between them. The germline V gene has CDR1 SGHDN and CDR2 FVKESK. Here the CDR3 reads CASSQGKSGNYGYTF. CDR3 sequence (DNA): TGTGCCAGCAGCCAAGGGAAGAGCGGCAACTATGGCTACACCTTC.

The chain employs TRBV18 and TRBJ1-2; 8 nucleotides line up with TRBD1. The CDR3 totals 12 residues. After removal of 3 bases from V and 8 bases from J, the junction contained 2 bases not matched to a gene. Germline values: CDR1 KGHSH, CDR2 LQKENI. CDR3 nucleotides: TGTGCCAGCTCACCGGACAGGGACGGCTACACCTTC. Its protein is CASSPDRDGYTF. The complete variable domain, with remaining parts taken from reference TRBV18 and TRBJ1-2, reads NAGVMQNPRHLVRRRGQEARLRCSPMKGHSHVYWYRQLPEEGLKFMVYLQKENIIDESGMPKERFSAEFPKEGPSILRIQQVVRGDSAAYFCASSPDRDGYTFGSGTRLTVV.

V gene TRBV11-2 combines with J gene TRBJ1-1, with D maybe TRBD1 (5 bases). The CDR3 is 13 residues long. Per germline, CDR1 SGHAT and CDR2 FQNNGV. V shed 0 bases and J shed 5 bases, with 7 bases lying between them. CDR3 residues: CASSLDRGTEAFF. CDR3 DNA sequence: TGTGCCAGCAGCTTAGACCGGGGGACTGAAGCTTTCTTT.

The rearrangement joins TRBV10-2 to TRBJ1-5; 10 bases fit TRBD1. CDR1 WSHSY and CDR2 SAAADI come from the germline V gene. The CDR3 is made up of 16 amino acids. The ends lost 2 bases at V and 3 bases at J; junction bases unmatched: 4. The CDR3 sequence is CASSEGDRGSNQPQHF. The CDR3 region has the DNA TGCGCCAGCAGTGAGGGGGACAGGGGATCCAATCAGCCCCAGCATTTT.

This rearrangement joins TRBV5-1 to TRBJ2-3; 9 nucleotides agree with TRBD1. The V gene's germline CDR1 is SGHRS and CDR2 YFSETQ. Trimming removed 0 bases from V and 6 bases from J; junction bases left unmatched: 2. The CDR3 is 14 residues long. CDR3 protein: CASSLGTGVDTQYF. CDR3 nucleotide sequence: TGCGCCAGCAGCTTGGGGACAGGGGTGGATACGCAGTATTTT.

V and J are TRBV28 and TRBJ1-1; weak D call: TRBD1 (5 bases). In germline, CDR1 is MDHEN, CDR2 SYDVKM. V was shortened by 1 base and J by 4 bases, with 13 bases between the two germline ends. The CDR3 is 15 amino acids. As DNA, the CDR3 is TGTGCCAGCAGTTTATATCCGCCAGGGTCCACTGAAGCTTTCTTT. Protein sequence: CASSLYPPGSTEAFF.

This clone was seen a handful of times. Since a much larger clone is just one base distant, this may be a read error. This chain connects TRBV6-1 to TRBJ1-5, with D perhaps TRBD1 (5 bases). This CDR3 is 14 amino acids long. V was clipped by 6 bases and J by 0 bases, with 9 bases between them. Germline V gene lookup returns CDR1 MNHNS and CDR2 SASEGT. The CDR3 spells CASRTEYSNQPQHF. CDR3 nucleotide sequence: TGTGCCAGCAGGACAGAATATAGCAATCAGCCCCAGCATTTT.

The chain joins TRBV19 to TRBJ1-5; perhaps TRBD1 as D (5 bases). The V end was cut by 5 bases, the J end by 6 bases, with 20 bases between. This CDR3 region has 16 residues. Germline CDR1 LNHDA, CDR2 SQIVND (reference sequence). CDR3 protein: CASSPGPSPGAQPQHF. As DNA, the CDR3 is TGTGCCAGTAGTCCCGGTCCTTCCCCTGGGGCTCAGCCCCAGCATTTT.

This clone was recorded a few times. The V gene is TRBV6-5, the J gene TRBJ1-2; 9 bases match TRBD1. CDR3 length: 13 residues. The germline gives CDR1 MNHEY, CDR2 SVGAGI. Trimming took 6 bases from V and 5 from J; bases not matched to a gene: 4. The CDR3 DNA reads as TGTGCCAGCAGCCCCGGGACAGGGTATGGCTACACCTTC. It encodes CASSPGTGYGYTF.

In nucleotides, the CDR3 is TGCGCCAGCAGTGCAGGTCCCAGGGATGGCTACACCTTC. This sequence encodes CASSAGPRDGYTF. The V and J genes are TRBV10-1 and TRBJ1-2; a possible D gene is TRBD1 (5 bases). CDR1 is WNHNN and CDR2 is SYGVQD in the germline V gene (reference sequence). The CDR3 has 13 amino acids. V was pared by 4 bases and J by 6 bases, with 12 bases between.